This T cell receptor (beta chain) originates from a study of cytomegalovirus exposure and HLA in healthy donors. Though probably carrying unrecorded immune exposures, donors were nominally healthy at sampling. V lost 4 bases to trimming and J lost 6 bases; unmatched junction nucleotides: 9. The CDR3 sequence is 16 residues long. CDR1 and CDR2 from the germline V gene are SGHDT and YYEEEE. PCR employed 60 Vbeta and 13 Jbeta primers. The protocol was immunoSEQ multiplex PCR, while the TCRdb copy is restricted to in-frame clones and leaves out a portion. The data show approximately 170,000 clones, approximately 80% seen once.

V is TRBV5-6 and J is TRBJ2-2; 10 bases match TRBD1. Material: PBMCs. This clonotype was sampled from a woman aged 50 to 65 in good health and CMV-seropositive. The CDR3 loop is CASSRWGQGSPGELFF. CDR3 nucleotide sequence: TGTGCCAGCAGCCGCTGGGGACAGGGGTCGCCCGGGGAGCTGTTTTTT.